These 27 T cell receptor beta chains were sequenced from one sample in a study of shared clonotypes between healthy human individuals. Clones were read by immunoSEQ multiplex PCR, and TCRdb kept only the in-frame ones, dropping some. Of roughly 2,500,000 clones listed, roughly 93% are singletons. The sequenced sample consisted of naive CD4+ T cells from PBMCs. Sample subset: CD45RA+ positively selected. The receptors originated from a man aged 18 to 30 in good health. Some clones in this sample may be carry-over from other donors' samples.

The rearrangement links TRBV7-9 to TRBJ2-1; 10 bases are shared with TRBD2. The CDR3 consists of 19 residues. The J segment lost 3 bases and the V segment lost 2 bases, leaving 13 bases of the junction unmatched. Germline V gene sequence: CDR1 SEHNR, CDR2 FQNEAQ (reference sequence). The CDR3 coding sequence is TGTGCCAGCAGCTTACGGGGGATTGGACTAGCGGACCTCTACAATGAGCAGTTCTTC. The encoded protein is CASSLRGIGLADLYNEQFF.

The chain carries TRBV28 and TRBJ2-3, with a possible D match to TRBD2 (6 bases). Germline V gene data show CDR1 as MDHEN and CDR2 as SYDVKM. CDR3 length: 15 amino acids. Trimming took off 7 bases at V and 9 bases at J, with 23 bases between the two ends. CDR3 region: CASTSLVAGTRTQYF. The DNA of the CDR3 is TGTGCCAGCACCTCCCTTGTAGCCGGGACTCGCACGCAGTATTTT.

V usage is TRBV4-1 and J usage is TRBJ2-7; 7 bases agree with TRBD2. From germline, CDR1 is MGHRA and CDR2 YSYEKL. The CDR3 has 15 amino acids. Unmatched junction bases numbered 8, after V lost 0 bases and J lost 6 bases. The CDR3 reads CASSQEGGSPSEQYF. The CDR3 DNA sequence: TGCGCCAGCAGCCAAGAAGGCGGGAGTCCTTCCGAGCAGTACTTC.

In this sample, this clone turned up once. The rearrangement joins TRBV9 to TRBJ2-1; 7 bases map to TRBD2. J lost 4 bases, V lost 4 bases, and 8 bases had no gene match. Per germline, CDR1 SGDLS and CDR2 YYNGEE. The CDR3 consists of 15 residues. CDR3 sequence (DNA): TGTGCCAGCAGCCCCGGGCCTAGCGGATACAATGAGCAGTTCTTC. Residues: CASSPGPSGYNEQFF.

The chain joins TRBV7-9 to TRBJ2-6; perhaps TRBD1 as D (5 bases). The ends were cut back, 3 bases at V and 1 base at J, with 13 bases in the middle. This CDR3 spans 17 amino acids. CDR1 is SEHNR and CDR2 is FQNEAQ in the germline V gene (reference sequence). In DNA form, the CDR3 reads TGTGCCAGCAGCTTCAGGGTAACCCCATCTGGGGCCAACGTCCTGACTTTC. Protein sequence: CASSFRVTPSGANVLTF.

The rearrangement uses TRBV7-6 and TRBJ2-7; unclear D gene. The CDR3 runs 14 residues. Trimming shortened V by 5 bases and J by 3 bases, and 14 bases separated the two germline ends. From germline, CDR1 is SGHVS and CDR2 FNYEAQ. Here the CDR3 reads CASSPRQSNYEQYF. The CDR3 region has the DNA TGTGCCAGCAGCCCGAGGCAATCAAACTACGAGCAGTACTTC.

This chain connects TRBV7-9 to TRBJ1-2, with D possibly TRBD1 on 6 matching bases. The CDR3 length is 14 residues. The germline V gene has CDR1 SEHNR and CDR2 FQNEAQ (reference sequence). Deletions cut 4 bases from V and 5 bases from J, with 14 bases between. The CDR3 nucleotides are TGTGCCAGCAGCTCGCAGACAGGAGGATATGGCTACACCTTC. Amino acid sequence: CASSSQTGGYGYTF.

V usage is TRBV10-2 and J usage is TRBJ1-1; D is possibly TRBD1 (5 bases). The V gene's germline CDR1 is WSHSY and CDR2 SAAADI. The CDR3 is 14 amino acids. V was pared by 3 bases and J by 5 bases, with 13 bases between. CDR3 protein: CASSEPGKGTEAFF. CDR3 in DNA: TGCGCCAGCAGTGAACCAGGGAAGGGAACTGAAGCTTTCTTT.

The table lists this clone with a count of one. The J gene is TRBJ2-1, the V gene TRBV28; 11 nucleotides agree with TRBD2. The germline V gene has CDR1 MDHEN and CDR2 SYDVKM. This CDR3 has 17 amino acids. Trimming at V came to 8 bases and at J to 0 bases, leaving 9 bases not matched to a gene. DNA of the CDR3: TGTGCCAGCTCTGGACTAGCGGGTGCCAGCTCCTACAATGAGCAGTTCTTC. Its protein product is CASSGLAGASSYNEQFF.

With regard to this clone: Different DNA sequences within this sample yield the same CDR3. This chain joins TRBV19 and TRBJ2-2; D remains ambiguous. The CDR3 has 15 amino acids. Germline V gene lookup returns CDR1 LNHDA and CDR2 SQIVND (reference sequence). Trimming cost V 1 base and J 4 bases, with 10 bases left between them. CDR3 sequence (DNA): TGTGCCAGTAGTATAGTAGGGCTCGGCACCGGGGAGCTGTTTTTT. Its protein product is CASSIVGLGTGELFF. Filled out from reference TRBV19 and TRBJ2-2, the complete variable domain reads DGGITQSPKYLFRKEGQNVTLSCEQNLNHDAMYWYRQDPGQGLRLIYYSQIVNDFQKGDIAEGYSVSREKKESFPLTVTSAQKNPTAFYLCASSIVGLGTGELFFGEGSRLTVL.

The V gene is TRBV2, the J gene TRBJ2-2; D assignment may be TRBD1 or TRBD2 (5 bases each). Germline V CDR1 and CDR2: SNHLY, FYNNEI. The CDR3 runs 12 residues. The V and J ends lost 6 bases and 6 bases respectively, with 8 bases between them. In nucleotides, the CDR3 is TGTGCCAGCAGGACGGGACCCGGGGAGCTGTTTTTT. Protein sequence: CASRTGPGELFF.

The rearrangement uses TRBV19 and TRBJ1-2; 9 bases match TRBD1. The CDR3 runs 14 residues. CDR1 and CDR2 (germline): LNHDA, SQIVND (reference sequence). Unmatched junction bases numbered 6, after V lost 6 bases and J lost 4 bases. CDR3 bases: TGTGCCAGTAGAACAGGGGGCGCCGGCTATGGCTACACCTTC. This gives the protein CASRTGGAGYGYTF.

DNA for the CDR3: TGTGCCAGTAGTCTACGGGACGCTGGAAACACCATATATTTT. As protein: CASSLRDAGNTIYF. V is TRBV19 and J is TRBJ1-3; possibly TRBD1 for D (5 bases). Trimming pared 5 bases from V and 2 bases from J, leaving 10 bases between. The CDR3 length is 14 residues. Germline V gene data show CDR1 as LNHDA and CDR2 as SQIVND (reference sequence).

J is TRBJ1-5 and V is TRBV6-1, with D maybe TRBD1 (6 bases). Trimming took 3 bases from V and 2 from J, leaving 17 bases between them. The germline CDR1 and CDR2 sequences are MNHNS and SASEGT. This CDR3 spans 17 amino acids. The CDR3 reads CASSEGRTVLGNQPQHF. DNA of the CDR3: TGTGCCAGCAGTGAGGGACGGACAGTCTTGGGCAATCAGCCCCAGCATTTT.

The chain combines TRBV6-5 with TRBJ2-1; D is unclear. This CDR3 is built from 12 residues. Per germline, CDR1 MNHEY and CDR2 SVGAGI. V was pared by 2 bases and J by 8 bases, with 7 bases between. The CDR3 coding sequence is TGTGCCAGCAGTTACCCCCCCCATGAGCAGTTCTTC. It translates to CASSYPPHEQFF.

The V call is TRBV5-4, the J call TRBJ1-2, with 7 positions matching TRBD1. The CDR3 is 14 residues long. The ends lost 1 base at V and 3 bases at J; junction bases unmatched: 3. Germline V CDR1 and CDR2: SGHNT, YYREEE (reference sequence). The CDR3 DNA follows: TGTGCCAGCAGCTTGTGGCAGGGGGACTATGGCTACACCTTC. It yields the protein CASSLWQGDYGYTF.

The chain carries TRBV7-6 and TRBJ1-1; the D is unclear. The V and J ends lost 3 bases and 1 base respectively, with 12 bases between them. This CDR3 is built from 15 residues. The V gene's germline CDR1 is SGHVS and CDR2 FNYEAQ. The CDR3 nucleotides read TGTGCCAGCAGCTTCCCGTATGGAGAGAACACTGAAGCTTTCTTT. Translating it yields CASSFPYGENTEAFF.

Comment on this clone: Within the sample, other DNA sequences also encode this same CDR3. The chain recombines TRBV20-1 with TRBJ2-7; possible D gene TRBD2, 6 bases. The CDR3 consists of 11 residues. Germline V gene data show CDR1 as DFQATT and CDR2 as SNEGSKA (reference sequence). V lost 3 bases and J lost 3, with 6 bases in between. The CDR3 DNA follows: TGCAGTGCTAGGGGACTCTACGAGCAGTACTTC. The encoded protein is CSARGLYEQYF.

This clone showed up just once. This chain links TRBV28 with TRBJ2-1; weak D call: TRBD1 (6 bases). V lost 3 bases and J 6 bases, leaving 15 bases between the germline ends. Germline V gene lookup returns CDR1 MDHEN and CDR2 SYDVKM. The length of the CDR3 is 15 residues. The DNA of the CDR3 is TGTGCCAGCAGTTTCTTAGGACAGCCCTCCAATGAGCAGTTCTTC. Translation: CASSFLGQPSNEQFF.

The chain has TRBV5-1 and TRBJ1-3, with a weak D call TRBD1 (5 bases). Germline CDR1 reads SGHRS; CDR2 reads YFSETQ. The CDR3 contains 15 residues. V gave up 3 bases and J gave up 6 bases, with 16 bases separating them. The CDR3 DNA follows: TGCGCCAGCAGCTCCGCCGGGGGTGTAGAAAACACCATATATTTT. Amino acid sequence: CASSSAGGVENTIYF.

This chain uses TRBV9 with TRBJ1-4; D is unclear. Between the trimmed V and J ends, which lost 0 bases and 8 bases, there was a span of 11 bases. Germline-derived CDR1 and CDR2 are SGDLS and YYNGEE. The CDR3 spans 14 residues. The DNA for the CDR3 is TGTGCCAGCAGCGTAGCGGGCGTGAGCGAAAAACTGTTTTTT. This codes for CASSVAGVSEKLFF.

The chain combines TRBV9 with TRBJ2-3; TRBD2 matches at 9 bases. Germline V gene data show CDR1 as SGDLS and CDR2 as YYNGEE. The CDR3 sequence is 14 residues long. V was pared by 4 bases and J by 4 bases, with 4 bases of the junction left unmatched. The CDR3 DNA reads as TGTGCCAGCAGCCTGACTAGCGGCCCAGATACGCAGTATTTT. This encodes CASSLTSGPDTQYF.

The chain is built from TRBV6-1 and TRBJ2-7; TRBD1 is a possible D gene (6 bases). Germline V gives CDR1 MNHNS, CDR2 SASEGT. This CDR3 has 14 amino acids. Trimming shortened V by 6 bases and J by 2 bases, and 14 bases separated the two germline ends. This CDR3 is CASRELRDTYEQYF. CDR3 sequence (DNA): TGTGCCAGCAGGGAACTCCGGGACACCTACGAGCAGTACTTC.

This rearrangement joins TRBV30 to TRBJ2-3, with D unresolved. CDR1 is GTSNPN, CDR2 SVGIG, per germline (reference sequence). This CDR3 has 15 residues. Trimming pared 0 bases from V and 2 bases from J, leaving 12 bases between. The CDR3 region is CAWSVGVAATDTQYF. In DNA form, the CDR3 reads TGTGCCTGGAGTGTCGGAGTGGCGGCCACAGATACGCAGTATTTT.

The CDR3 loop reads CASSLTQGDHGYTF. The CDR3 bases are TGTGCCAGCAGTTTAACCCAGGGGGACCATGGCTACACCTTC. The V gene is TRBV28, the J gene TRBJ1-2, with 7 bases that match TRBD1. The CDR3 is 14 residues long. J was trimmed by 6 bases and V by 2 bases; bases with no gene match: 6. Germline V CDR1 and CDR2: MDHEN, SYDVKM.

The genes are TRBV20-1 and TRBJ2-1; D may match TRBD1 or TRBD2 (7 bases each). Germline-derived CDR1 and CDR2 are DFQATT and SNEGSKA (reference sequence). The CDR3 spans 11 residues. Trimming left V 3 bases short and J 12 bases short, with 12 bases between. CDR3 bases: TGCAGTGCTAGCCTCAGGGGGGGGCAGTTCTTC. It yields the protein CSASLRGGQFF.

The V call is TRBV4-3, the J call TRBJ1-3; 9 bases are shared with TRBD1. V lost 4 bases to trimming and J lost 2 bases; unmatched junction nucleotides: 3. Germline-derived CDR1 and CDR2 are LGHNA and YSLEER. This CDR3 contains 15 residues. CDR3 residues: CASSRTGGPGNTIYF. CDR3 coding DNA: TGCGCCAGCAGCCGAACAGGGGGCCCTGGAAACACCATATATTTT.